The 21 T cell receptor beta chains presented below share a single source sample, sequenced in a study of regulatory T cells in long-lasting Graves disease. Building of the TCR beta libraries involved iRepertoire HTBI primers and Arm-PCR of CDR3 regions. In TCRdb, the multiplex PCR reads were re-called with MiXCR into one record per CDR3 protein. Counted here are about 200,000 distinct CDR3 sequences, approximately 18% occurring once; the ten biggest clones make up roughly 10%. Sample time point: newly diagnosed GD, antithyroid drugs for less than 3 months. The authors made the TCR library using RNA they extracted from PBMCs. A further study also used this sample, focusing on T cells in Graves' hyperthyroidism and ophthalmopathy.

The source was peripheral blood mononuclear cells (PBMCs), collected at new diagnosis, from a patient treated with antithyroid drugs. The receptor set was obtained from a woman aged 30 to 39 with Graves disease.

Many counts were recorded for this clonotype. The V and J genes are TRBV11-2 and TRBJ1-1; 8 bases align to TRBD1. The CDR3 sequence is 16 residues long. Germline lookup yields CDR1 SGHAT and CDR2 FQNNGV. The V segment lost 3 bases and the J segment 1 base; nucleotides outside the gene matches: 7. The CDR3 is CASSFGIGQGNTEAFF. CDR3 nucleotides: TGTGCCAGCAGCTTCGGTATCGGACAGGGGAACACTGAAGCTTTCTTT.

The V gene is TRBV6-1, the J gene TRBJ2-3; 8 bases align to TRBD2. Germline assignment: CDR1 MNHNS and CDR2 SASEGT. The junction had 10 bases not matched to a gene; V was cut back by 2 bases and J by 6 bases. CDR3 length: 16 residues. The CDR3 DNA follows: TGTGCCAGCAGTGAAATCGGAGCGGGAGTGTCGGATACGCAGTATTTT. It yields the protein CASSEIGAGVSDTQYF.

Only a few counts were recorded for this clonotype. The chain employs TRBV7-2 and TRBJ2-7; 9 bases align to TRBD1. The CDR3 is 16 residues long. J was trimmed by 3 bases and V by 1 base; bases with no gene match: 7. CDR1 is SGHTA and CDR2 is FQGNSA in the germline V gene. The chain's CDR3 is CASSLGTGTGLYEQYF. DNA for the CDR3: TGTGCCAGCAGCTTAGGAACCGGGACAGGGCTCTACGAGCAGTACTTC.

This clonotype was detected ten times or more. This chain connects TRBV12-3 or TRBV12-4 to TRBJ1-2; D not resolved. V was trimmed by 0 bases and J by 2 bases, leaving 7 bases between them. This CDR3 has 14 residues. The chain's CDR3 is CASSLALTNYGYTF. CDR3 in DNA: TGTGCCAGCAGTTTAGCGCTGACGAACTATGGCTACACCTTC.

This clonotype has at least ten counts. Its ends do not fully match the called genes, so a read error is possible. The chain couples TRBV28 to TRBJ2-7, with TRBD1 as a possible D gene (6 bases). Germline V gives CDR1 MDHEN, CDR2 SYDVKM. The CDR3 consists of 16 residues. The CDR3 bases are TGTGCCAGCAGTTTATCAGGTGGGGGCGGAACCTATGAGCAGTACTTC. This encodes CASSLSGGGGTYEQYF.

This clonotype occurred many times. The CDR3 reads CSATPRGLYNEQFF. Here the CDR3 DNA reads TGCAGTGCTACACCGCGGGGCCTCTACAATGAGCAGTTCTTC. This chain connects TRBV20-1 to TRBJ2-1; D may be TRBD2 (6 bases). Trimming pared 4 bases from V and 3 bases from J, leaving 13 bases between. The CDR3 totals 14 residues. CDR1 DFQATT and CDR2 SNEGSKA come from the germline V gene (reference sequence).

This clonotype was picked up many times. The rearrangement links TRBV25-1 to TRBJ1-1, with D hard to call. Between the trimmed V and J ends, which lost 6 bases and 4 bases, there was a span of 15 bases. CDR3 length: 14 amino acids. Germline assignment: CDR1 MGHDK and CDR2 SYGVNS. This CDR3 is CASRPLGPGTEAFF. CDR3 nucleotide sequence: TGTGCCAGCAGGCCCCTCGGGCCCGGCACTGAAGCTTTCTTT.

This clonotype came up many times. The gene calls are TRBV3-1 and TRBJ1-6, with 8 nucleotides matching TRBD1. This CDR3 spans 16 amino acids. Germline assignment: CDR1 LGHDT and CDR2 YNNKEL (reference sequence). The junction had 1 base not matched to a gene; V was cut back by 2 bases and J by 1 base. CDR3 in DNA: TGTGCCAGCAGCCAACAGGGGGCTTCCTATAATTCACCCCTCCACTTT. It specifies CASSQQGASYNSPLHF.

This clonotype occurred many times. Just one base apart from a much larger clone, this may be a read error. This rearrangement joins TRBV11-2 to TRBJ1-2, with a weak D call TRBD1 (5 bases). CDR3 length: 15 residues. V was shortened by 5 bases and J by 5 bases, with 18 bases between the two germline ends. Germline lookup yields CDR1 SGHAT and CDR2 FQNNGV. The DNA for the CDR3 is TGTGCCAGCAGCGGCACCCAGGGACTTGGGTATGGCTACACCTTC. It yields the protein CASSGTQGLGYGYTF. Filled out from reference TRBV11-2 and TRBJ1-2, the complete variable domain reads EAGVAQSPRYKIIEKRQSVAFWCNPISGHATLYWYQQILGQGPKLLIQFQNNGVVDDSQLPKDRFSAERLKGVDSTLKIQPAKLEDSAVYLCASSGTQGLGYGYTFGSGTRLTVV.

This clonotype was detected ten times or more. The CDR3 protein is CASSPDSRGTEAFF. The CDR3 region has the DNA TGTGCCAGCTCACCGGACAGTCGTGGCACTGAAGCTTTCTTT. This rearrangement joins TRBV18 to TRBJ1-1; D is perhaps TRBD1 (6 bases). The germline V gene encodes CDR1 KGHSH and CDR2 LQKENI. Trimming took 3 bases from V and 4 from J, leaving 12 bases between them. This CDR3 spans 14 amino acids.

In this sample, this clonotype turned up once. CDR3: CASSWTGGNGYTF. CDR3 coding DNA: TGTGCCAGCAGTTGGACAGGGGGGAATGGCTACACCTTC. The chain couples TRBV28 to TRBJ1-2, with 10 bases that match TRBD1. The CDR3 runs to 13 residues. Germline V lookup: CDR1 MDHEN, CDR2 SYDVKM. V shed 4 bases and J 6 bases; nucleotides not matched to a gene: 2.

This clonotype was counted at least ten times. This chain links TRBV7-9 with TRBJ2-1; 11 nucleotides align to TRBD2. The germline V gene has CDR1 SEHNR and CDR2 FQNEAQ (reference sequence). The CDR3 extends over 18 amino acids. V lost 3 bases and J lost 7; bases outside the gene matches: 14. CDR3 nucleotides: TGTGCCAGCAGCTTGGCCAAGAAACTAGCGGGGGCTCGGAATGAGCAGTTCTTC. Protein: CASSLAKKLAGARNEQFF.

This clonotype was counted ten times or more. The V and J genes are TRBV28 and TRBJ2-2; D gene uncertain. Trimming removed 1 base at V and 0 bases at J, with 6 bases between. This CDR3 comprises 15 residues. CDR1 MDHEN and CDR2 SYDVKM come from the germline V gene. The CDR3 DNA reads as TGTGCCAGCAGTTTATCCAGTACGAACACCGGGGAGCTGTTTTTT. It codes for CASSLSSTNTGELFF.

This clonotype has ten or more counts. This chain connects TRBV19 to TRBJ2-7; 9 nucleotides match TRBD1. This CDR3 spans 14 amino acids. CDR1 and CDR2 from the germline V gene are LNHDA and SQIVND (reference sequence). The ends lost 5 bases at V and 3 bases at J; junction bases unmatched: 5. The CDR3 DNA is TGTGCCAGTAGTCGGGACAGGGATAGCTACGAGCAGTACTTC. Translating it yields CASSRDRDSYEQYF. Full variable domain (rest looked up from reference TRBV19 and TRBJ2-7): DGGITQSPKYLFRKEGQNVTLSCEQNLNHDAMYWYRQDPGQGLRLIYYSQIVNDFQKGDIAEGYSVSREKKESFPLTVTSAQKNPTAFYLCASSRDRDSYEQYFGPGTRLTVT.

The chain couples TRBV2 to TRBJ1-1, with 8 bases matching TRBD1. Losses at the gene ends were 7 bases for V and 1 base for J; bases not matched to a gene: 11. This CDR3 contains 16 residues. The germline CDR1 and CDR2 sequences are SNHLY and FYNNEI. CDR3 coding DNA: TGTGCCAGCACCAGGGGGCTTGGGGAAAAGAACACTGAAGCTTTCTTT. Its translation is CASTRGLGEKNTEAFF.

In the case of this clonotype: This may be a read error: a much more frequent sequence differs by one nucleotide. The CDR3 here is CASTYDWGRGELFF. In DNA, the CDR3 is TGTGCCAGCACCTACGACTGGGGGAGGGGGGAGCTGTTTTTT. The rearrangement links TRBV6-2 or TRBV6-3 to TRBJ2-2; a possible D gene is TRBD2 (6 bases). The CDR3 has 14 residues. Germline CDR1 MNHEY, CDR2 SVGEGT. V lost 7 bases, J lost 8 bases, and 17 bases lay in between.

At least ten counts were recorded for this clonotype. The chain uses TRBV2 and TRBJ1-2, with a weak D call TRBD1 (6 bases). Germline V lookup: CDR1 SNHLY, CDR2 FYNNEI. The CDR3 extends over 15 amino acids. V gave up 4 bases and J gave up 6 bases, with 18 bases separating them. The CDR3 protein is CASSGSGSGAHGYTF. The CDR3 region has the DNA TGTGCCAGCAGTGGTAGTGGGTCAGGGGCTCATGGCTACACCTTC. Together with reference TRBV2 and TRBJ1-2, the CDR3 gives the full variable domain: EPEVTQTPSHQVTQMGQEVILRCVPISNHLYFYWYRQILGQKVEFLVSFYNNEISEKSEIFDDQFSVERPDGSNFTLKIRSTKLEDSAMYFCASSGSGSGAHGYTFGSGTRLTVV.

The sample holds many counts of this clonotype. The V call is TRBV6-1, the J call TRBJ2-1, with TRBD2 identical over 7 bases. After removal of 5 bases from V and 4 bases from J, the junction contained 5 bases not matched to a gene. The CDR3 sequence is 14 residues long. From germline, CDR1 is MNHNS and CDR2 SASEGT. CDR3 protein: CASSLADEYNEQFF. CDR3 coding DNA: TGTGCCAGCAGTCTAGCGGATGAGTACAATGAGCAGTTCTTC.

The table lists this clonotype with many counts. The CDR3 nucleotides are TGTGCCAGTAGCAGGGGCAACCATGAGCAGTTCTTC. Protein: CASSRGNHEQFF. The gene calls are TRBV19 and TRBJ2-1, with a possible D match to TRBD1 (6 bases). The CDR3 contains 12 residues. V lost 6 bases, J lost 8 bases, and 11 bases lay in between. Germline V gene data show CDR1 as LNHDA and CDR2 as SQIVND (reference sequence).

This rearrangement joins TRBV20-1 to TRBJ2-1, with 7 bases that match TRBD2. The CDR3 runs to 11 residues. Germline V gene sequence: CDR1 DFQATT, CDR2 SNEGSKA (reference sequence). The CDR3 spells CSGTKNNEQFF. CDR3 bases: TGCTCCGGGACTAAGAACAATGAGCAGTTCTTC.

This clonotype was seen ten or more times. The chain uses TRBV28 and TRBJ2-5; 9 bases fit TRBD1. From germline, CDR1 is MDHEN and CDR2 SYDVKM. The CDR3 spans 16 residues. V lost 3 bases to trimming and J lost 5 bases; unmatched junction nucleotides: 10. CDR3 in amino acids: CASSFPKGTGRETQYF. Here the CDR3 DNA reads TGTGCCAGCAGTTTCCCCAAGGGGACAGGGAGGGAGACCCAGTACTTC.